Reported below is one TCR beta chain. Antigen: not known. One end of the junction varies from germline; a read error may be responsible. The data stem from a study of vaccination and CD4 T cells after COVID-19. Overall study findings and caveats: Within the convalescent patients, spike mono-reactivity was found in 304 of 307 vaccine-specific clones.

Cultured CD4+ T cell DNA was sequenced using the Oncomine TCR Beta short-read assay. Using its own MiXCR run on the PCR reads, TCRdb lists one record per CDR3 protein. The sample lists some 20,000 distinct CDR3 sequences, roughly 31% occurring once. Treatment meaning: approximately 9-day PBMC culture with coronavirus spike peptide pools or control peptides (ViraFEST assay). The specimen sequenced was cultured CD4+ T cells from blood. The sequence was collected from a human donor with COVID-19.

In DNA form, the CDR3 reads TGTGCCAGCTCACCACCGGGGGTTTATTCTGAGGCTTTCTTT. The encoded protein is CASSPPGVYSEAFF. The V call is TRBV18, the J call TRBJ1-1; TRBD1 is a possible D gene (5 bases). The CDR3 runs 14 residues. Germline CDR1 KGHSH, CDR2 LQKENI.